Presented here are 7 T cell receptor beta chains from one specimen sequenced in a study of control samples from healthy donors and cancer patients. The assay was immunoSEQ multiplex PCR, and TCRdb's table has in-frame clones only and misses some. The sample consists of 90,000 to 100,000 clones, 75% to 85% of them appearing once. Specimen: blood. These receptors all come from a woman between 25 and 40 years old in good health.

This chain uses TRBV18 with TRBJ1-1; no clear D. From germline, CDR1 is KGHSH and CDR2 LQKENI. The V gene lost 5 bases and the J gene lost 3 bases, with 16 bases spanning the gap. The CDR3 totals 15 residues. This chain's CDR3 is CASSMDWGEDTEAFF. Here the CDR3 DNA reads TGTGCCAGCTCAATGGATTGGGGTGAGGACACTGAAGCTTTCTTT.

The chain couples TRBV4-3 to TRBJ2-1; tentative D call: TRBD2 (6 bases). CDR3 length: 18 amino acids. V gave up 3 bases and J gave up 6 bases, with 24 bases separating them. CDR1 and CDR2 from the germline V gene are LGHNA and YSLEER. CDR3 residues: CASSQWAGLPGMGNEQFF. The CDR3, as DNA: TGCGCCAGCAGCCAGTGGGCCGGACTACCGGGAATGGGCAATGAGCAGTTCTTC.

The chain joins TRBV10-3 to TRBJ2-5; unclear D gene. Germline lookup yields CDR1 ENHRY and CDR2 SYGVKD. V was cut by 3 bases and J by 5 bases, with 7 bases left in between. The length of the CDR3 is 12 residues. CDR3 in amino acids: CAISESVETQYF. Written as DNA, the CDR3 is TGTGCCATCAGTGAATCTGTGGAGACCCAGTACTTC.

The chain has TRBV13 and TRBJ2-7; D call uncertain. The CDR3 consists of 13 residues. The germline V and J ends were trimmed by 3 bases and 0 bases, with 6 bases remaining between them. Germline-derived CDR1 and CDR2 are PRHDT and FYEKMQ (reference sequence). CDR3 residues: CASSLVYSYEQYF. The CDR3 region has the DNA TGTGCCAGCAGCTTGGTTTACTCCTACGAGCAGTACTTC.

The V call is TRBV7-3, the J call TRBJ2-2, with D perhaps TRBD1 (6 bases). The V and J ends lost 4 bases and 2 bases respectively, with 11 bases between them. Germline V gene data show CDR1 as SGHTA and CDR2 as FQGTGA. CDR3 length equals 15 residues. Written as DNA, the CDR3 is TGTGCCAGCAGCTCAAGGACAGCAAACACCGGGGAGCTGTTTTTT. As protein: CASSSRTANTGELFF.

The V and J genes are TRBV5-6 and TRBJ2-5; D is unclear. CDR1 and CDR2 (germline): SGHDT, YYEEEE. This CDR3 has 11 amino acids. Trimming stripped 4 bases from V and 9 bases from J, with 10 bases between. The CDR3 here is CASSLKESQYF. The CDR3 DNA follows: TGTGCCAGCAGCCTTAAAGAATCCCAGTACTTC.

Only one count was recorded for this clone. V is TRBV30 and J is TRBJ2-7; 7 bases fit TRBD1. Germline CDR1 is GTSNPN and CDR2 is SVGIG (reference sequence). The CDR3 has 14 residues. Trimming took 2 bases from V and 6 from J; bases not matched to a gene: 10. CDR3 in DNA: TGTGCCTGGAGTATCCAGGGGGTATCTTCCGAGCAGTACTTC. This encodes CAWSIQGVSSEQYF.